This T cell receptor (beta chain) was captured by sequencing in a study of blood T cell repertoires in COVID-19. CDR1 is SNHLY, CDR2 FYNNEI, per germline. Trimming removed 8 bases from V and 1 base from J; junction bases left unmatched: 1. The CDR3 consists of 12 residues. In the authors' workflow: It was from reference gene primer amplification that nucleated cell counts were estimated. This table comes from immunoSEQ multiplex PCR, and its TCRdb copy is limited to in-frame clones, with some not included. V and J calls plus clone size are reproduced from that table; the DNA served to infer D and trimming. The data hold roughly 90,000 clones, with around four fifths observed a single time.

The origin of this receptor is a man aged 50-60 years with acute or convalescent COVID-19. The sample comprised peripheral blood. V gene TRBV2 combines with J gene TRBJ1-1; 7 bases align to TRBD1. The chain's CDR3 is CASGTANTEAFF. In DNA, the CDR3 is TGTGCCAGCGGGACAGCGAACACTGAAGCTTTCTTT.